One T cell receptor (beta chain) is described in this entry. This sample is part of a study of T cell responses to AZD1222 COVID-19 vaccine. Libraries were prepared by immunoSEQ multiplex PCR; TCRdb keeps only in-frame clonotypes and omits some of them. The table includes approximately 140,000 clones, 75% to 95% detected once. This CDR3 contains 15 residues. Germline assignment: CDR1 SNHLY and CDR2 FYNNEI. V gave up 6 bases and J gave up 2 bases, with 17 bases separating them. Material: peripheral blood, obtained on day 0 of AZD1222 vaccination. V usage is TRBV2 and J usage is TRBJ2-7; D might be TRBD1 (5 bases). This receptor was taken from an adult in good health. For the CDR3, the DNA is TGTGCCAGCAGCACCACAGGCCCCCCAACCTACGAGCAGTACTTC. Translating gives CASSTTGPPTYEQYF.